This T cell receptor (beta chain) was documented in a study of T-cell reconstitution after alpha-beta-depleted transplantation in children. Study-wide results and limits: About two months after transplant, alpha-beta T cells reportedly came from several hundred expanded graft clones. Newly made T cells mostly supplied T-cell counts and diversity one year after transplant.

Turning to this clonotype: Its antigen is still unknown. This may come from a read error, since a much larger clone is one base off.

Trimming pared 3 bases from V and 3 bases from J, leaving 12 bases between. This CDR3 region has 16 residues. Germline-derived CDR1 and CDR2 are MNHEY and SVGAGI. Library preparation (for TCRbeta) was performed with unique molecular identifiers. TCRdb reanalysed the PCR reads using MiXCR and keeps one entry per CDR3 protein. The sample includes 95,000 to 150,000 distinct CDR3 sequences, 23% seen only once; the top ten take about 10%. The rearrangement uses TRBV6-5 and TRBJ2-6; the D gene is possibly TRBD1 (5 bases). Sequencing used PBMCs, mostly from graft donor cells, obtained 180 days after TCRalphabeta/CD19-depleted stem cell transplant. The TCR was taken from a male patient aged 2-15 years who had a stem cell transplant for chronic granulomatous disease, so the T cells may come from the graft donor. Written as DNA, the CDR3 is TGTGCCAGCAGTTATGTGGGGCTGGGTGGGGCCAACGTCCTGACTTTC. The encoded protein is CASSYVGLGGANVLTF.